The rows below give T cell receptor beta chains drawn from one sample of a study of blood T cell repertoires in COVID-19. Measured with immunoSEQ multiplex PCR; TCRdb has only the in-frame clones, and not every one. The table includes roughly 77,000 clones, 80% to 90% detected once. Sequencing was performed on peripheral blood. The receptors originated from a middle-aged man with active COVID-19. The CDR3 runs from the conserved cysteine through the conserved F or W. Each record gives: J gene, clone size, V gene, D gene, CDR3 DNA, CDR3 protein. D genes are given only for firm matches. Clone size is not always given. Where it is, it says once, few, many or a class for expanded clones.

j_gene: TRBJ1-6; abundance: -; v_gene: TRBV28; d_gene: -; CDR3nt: TGTGCCAGCAGGCTGCGGACAGCCCGCCCAAATTCACCCCTCCACTTT; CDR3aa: CASRLRTARPNSPLHF
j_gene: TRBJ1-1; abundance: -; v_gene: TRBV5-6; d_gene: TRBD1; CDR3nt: TGTGCCAGCAGCGAACAGGGGACCACTGAAGCTTTCTTT; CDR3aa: CASSEQGTTEAFF
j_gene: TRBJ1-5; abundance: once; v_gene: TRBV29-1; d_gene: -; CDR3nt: TGCAGCGTTGACGGGGGAAAGAATCAGCCCCAGCATTTT; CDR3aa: CSVDGGKNQPQHF
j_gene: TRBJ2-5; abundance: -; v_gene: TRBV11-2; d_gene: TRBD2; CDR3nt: TGTGCCAGCAGCAAGACTAGCGGGAGCGGGGAGACCCAGTACTTC; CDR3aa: CASSKTSGSGETQYF
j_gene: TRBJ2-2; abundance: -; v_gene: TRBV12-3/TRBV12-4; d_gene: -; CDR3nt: TGTGCCAGCAGTTTAGGAGCCGGGGAGCTGTTTTTT; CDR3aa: CASSLGAGELFF
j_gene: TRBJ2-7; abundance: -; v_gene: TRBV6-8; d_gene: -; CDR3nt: TGTGCCAGACAACAGGGTTTGGGTGGGGAGCAGTACTTC; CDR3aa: CARQQGLGGEQYF
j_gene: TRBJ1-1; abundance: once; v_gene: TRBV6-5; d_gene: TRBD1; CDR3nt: TGTGCCAGCGGTACAGGGGGTAGGACTGAAGCTTTCTTT; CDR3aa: CASGTGGRTEAFF
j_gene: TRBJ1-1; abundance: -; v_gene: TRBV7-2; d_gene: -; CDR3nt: TGTGCCAGCAGGTCCGACAGGAACCAGAACACTGAAGCTTTCTTT; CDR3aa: CASRSDRNQNTEAFF
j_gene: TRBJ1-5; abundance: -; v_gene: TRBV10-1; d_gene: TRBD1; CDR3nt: TGCGCCAGCAGAACAGGGGAGTTGGATAGCAATCAGCCCCAGCATTTT; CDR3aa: CASRTGELDSNQPQHF
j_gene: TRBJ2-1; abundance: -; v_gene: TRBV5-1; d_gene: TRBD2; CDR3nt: TGCGCCAGCAGCTTCTTTCCCGGGGGGGCCAGTAATGAGCAGTTCTTC; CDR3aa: CASSFFPGGASNEQFF
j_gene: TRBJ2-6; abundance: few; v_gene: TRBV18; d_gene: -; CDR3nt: TGTGCCAGCTCACCCTCGGGGGTATTACGCTCTGGGGCCAACGTCCTGACTTTC; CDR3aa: CASSPSGVLRSGANVLTF
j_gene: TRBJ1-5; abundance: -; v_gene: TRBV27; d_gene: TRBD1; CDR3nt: TGTGCCAGCAGTACCGGGACAGGGGGGAGACAGCCCCAGCATTTT; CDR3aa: CASSTGTGGRQPQHF
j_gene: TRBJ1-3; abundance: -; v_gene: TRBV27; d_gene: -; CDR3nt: TGTGCCAGCAGTTTATTCACAGTGGTGGAACAGGGCTCTGGAAACACCATATATTTT; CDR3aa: CASSLFTVVEQGSGNTIYF
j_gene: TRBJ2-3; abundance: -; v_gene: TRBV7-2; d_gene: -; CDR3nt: TGTGCCAGCAGCTCGAGATTCTTCCGGGCGCAGTATTTT; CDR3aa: CASSSRFFRAQYF
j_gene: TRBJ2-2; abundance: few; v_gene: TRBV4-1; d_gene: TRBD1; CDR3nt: TGCGCCAGCAGCCAACCTCAGGGGGCCGCCGGGGAGCTGTTTTTT; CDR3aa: CASSQPQGAAGELFF
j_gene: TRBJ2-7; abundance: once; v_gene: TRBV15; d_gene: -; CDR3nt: TGTGCCACCAGCAGAGAAGGGGACTACGAGCAGTACTTC; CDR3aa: CATSREGDYEQYF
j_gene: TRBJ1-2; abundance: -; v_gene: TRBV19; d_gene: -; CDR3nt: TGTGCCGGCCGGGACAAGCATGGCTACACCTTC; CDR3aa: CAGRDKHGYTF
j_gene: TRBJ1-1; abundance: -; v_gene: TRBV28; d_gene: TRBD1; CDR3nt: TGTGCCAGCAGTTTGTTACTATCGGGACAGGGTATCATGAACACTGAAGCTTTCTTT; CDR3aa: CASSLLLSGQGIMNTEAFF
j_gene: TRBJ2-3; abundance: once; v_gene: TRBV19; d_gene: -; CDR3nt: TGTGCCAGTAGTAGGGGACTTCCCACAGATACGCAGTATTTT; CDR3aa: CASSRGLPTDTQYF
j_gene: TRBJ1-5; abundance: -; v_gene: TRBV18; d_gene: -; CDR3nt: TGTGCCAGCTCACCAGGGGAGGGTCAGCCCCAGCATTTT; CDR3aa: CASSPGEGQPQHF